This T cell receptor beta chain originates from a study of spatial heterogeneity in lung cancer. For the study at large: Each time, sequencing found more beta-chain sequences than alpha-chain sequences. Broader study findings: Mutation counts in tumors were tracked by counts of expanded intratumoral alpha and beta TCRs.

The time point here: sample taken at primary tumor resection. The donor population consisted of 72 patients with untreated, early-stage non-small cell lung cancer. The table lists this clonotype with many counts. Its antigen is unidentified. As an off-target read in a library built for alpha chains, this beta chain has a frequency of little significance. TCRdb re-derived calls from the 5' RACE reads in MiXCR, one entry per CDR3 protein. The sample holds roughly 1,500 distinct CDR3 sequences, 10% seen once. V was clipped by 11 bases and J by 3 bases, with 20 bases between them. This CDR3 comprises 15 residues. Germline V CDR1 and CDR2: MNHEY, SVGAGI.

The sequencing used lung tumor tissue, collected at surgery. The chain has TRBV6-5 and TRBJ2-4; perhaps TRBD1 as D (6 bases). The clonotype originates from a female donor with early-stage non-small cell lung cancer. In DNA, the CDR3 is TGTGCCTCCTCGGACAGTGGGTACGACAAAAACATTCAGTACTTC. Translation: CASSDSGYDKNIQYF.